This T cell receptor (beta chain) was captured by sequencing in a study of cytomegalovirus exposure and HLA in healthy donors. TCRdb's copy holds only in-frame clones and misses some; the assay was immunoSEQ multiplex PCR. This sample has tens of thousands of clones, with over 85% found just once. The TCR originated in a woman in her 30s in good health and CMV-seropositive. Sequenced material: PBMCs.

CDR3 DNA sequence: TGTGCCAGCTCACTCACGTCCGGGACTAGCGGCCGGACAGATACGCAGTATTTT. Protein sequence: CASSLTSGTSGRTDTQYF. The chain employs TRBV18 and TRBJ2-3, with 11 bases aligning to TRBD2. Trimming took 4 bases from V and 3 from J; bases not matched to a gene: 12. Germline CDR1 KGHSH, CDR2 LQKENI. This CDR3 has 18 residues.